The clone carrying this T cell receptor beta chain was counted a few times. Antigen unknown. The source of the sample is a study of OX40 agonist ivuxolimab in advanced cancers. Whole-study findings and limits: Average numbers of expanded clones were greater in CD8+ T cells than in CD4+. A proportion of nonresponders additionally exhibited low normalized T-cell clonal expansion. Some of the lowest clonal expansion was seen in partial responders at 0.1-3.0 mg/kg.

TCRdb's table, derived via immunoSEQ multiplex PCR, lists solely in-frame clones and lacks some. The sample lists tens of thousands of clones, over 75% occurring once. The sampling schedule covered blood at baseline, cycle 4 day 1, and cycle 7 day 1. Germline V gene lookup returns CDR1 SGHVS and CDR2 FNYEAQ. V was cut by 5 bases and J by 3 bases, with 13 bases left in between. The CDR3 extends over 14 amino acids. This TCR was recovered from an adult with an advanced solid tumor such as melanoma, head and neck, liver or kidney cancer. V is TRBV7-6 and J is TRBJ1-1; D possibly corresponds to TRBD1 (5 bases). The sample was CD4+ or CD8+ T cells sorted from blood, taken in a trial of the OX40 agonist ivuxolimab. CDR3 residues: CASSAGEGYTEAFF. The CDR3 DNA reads TGTGCCAGCAGCGCCGGGGAGGGGTACACTGAAGCTTTCTTT.